Below, 28 T cell receptor beta chains from the same sample are listed, as sequenced in a study of cytomegalovirus exposure and HLA in healthy donors (TCRdb year 2017). The library was built by means of the immunoSEQ multiplex PCR assay. For the multiplex PCR, a mixture combining 60 forward primers for TCR Vbeta segments and 13 reverse primers for TCR Jbeta segments was used. Held by TCRdb, this immuneACCESS table contains in-frame sequences only and omits some clones. Under half of the omission traces to an unresolved V gene where checked; the cause of the rest is unknown. The sample data list fewer than 150,000 clones, and roughly two thirds of these were observed just once. The ten largest clones represent roughly 14% of the sample. Sequenced input: PBMCs. These receptors all stem from a human donor in good health.

The chain carries TRBV18 and TRBJ2-3; possibly TRBD1 for D (5 bases). Between the trimmed V and J ends, which lost 1 base and 2 bases, there was a span of 10 bases. CDR1 KGHSH and CDR2 LQKENI come from the germline V gene. The CDR3 has 15 amino acids. The CDR3 nucleotides read TGTGCCAGCTCACCACATGGGGCACCCACAGATACGCAGTATTTT. Translated: CASSPHGAPTDTQYF. Drawing the rest from reference TRBV18 and TRBJ2-3, the complete variable domain is NAGVMQNPRHLVRRRGQEARLRCSPMKGHSHVYWYRQLPEEGLKFMVYLQKENIIDESGMPKERFSAEFPKEGPSILRIQQVVRGDSAAYFCASSPHGAPTDTQYFGPGTRLTVL.

The rearrangement uses TRBV28 and TRBJ1-2; 8 bases fit TRBD1. Trimming took 5 bases from V and 8 from J; bases not matched to a gene: 13. Germline-derived CDR1 and CDR2 are MDHEN and SYDVKM. The CDR3 is made up of 15 amino acids. The CDR3 sequence is CASSPHTQGARGYTF. CDR3 in DNA: TGTGCCAGCAGTCCGCATACTCAGGGGGCGCGGGGCTACACCTTC.

In DNA form, the CDR3 reads TGTGCCAGCAGCCAACTAGCGGGGGCGAGGGAGACCCAGTACTTC. It is translated as CASSQLAGARETQYF. The genes are TRBV4-2 and TRBJ2-5, with TRBD2 matching over 10 bases. The trim removed 2 bases at V and 5 bases at J, leaving 5 bases unmatched. Germline V CDR1 and CDR2: LGHNA, YNFKEQ. The CDR3 spans 15 residues.

V is TRBV4-2 and J is TRBJ1-6, with D perhaps TRBD1 (5 bases). Looked up from germline, CDR1 is LGHNA and CDR2 is YNFKEQ. The CDR3 sequence is 16 residues long. V lost 0 bases to trimming and J lost 8 bases, with 14 bases between them. The CDR3 nucleotides read TGTGCCAGCAGCCAAGATGGCGGGGCTCGTGATTCACCCCTCCACTTT. Its translation is CASSQDGGARDSPLHF.

The V call is TRBV5-1, the J call TRBJ1-1; D is uncertain. Germline loops: CDR1 SGHRS, CDR2 YFSETQ. V was trimmed by 0 bases and J by 1 base, leaving 10 bases between them. The CDR3 is 15 residues long. CDR3 sequence (DNA): TGCGCCAGCAGCTTGGCCCCAGGCCAGAACACTGAAGCTTTCTTT. This gives the protein CASSLAPGQNTEAFF.

The chain links TRBV7-2 to TRBJ1-2; D remains ambiguous. The germline CDR1 and CDR2 sequences are SGHTA and FQGNSA. Trimming removed 5 bases from V and 7 bases from J, with 14 bases in between. CDR3 size: 13 residues. The CDR3 region is CASSPVVGFGYTF. DNA of the CDR3: TGTGCCAGCAGCCCAGTTGTCGGGTTTGGCTACACCTTC. Full variable domain (outside the CDR3, taken from reference TRBV7-2 and TRBJ1-2): GAGVSQSPSNKVTEKGKDVELRCDPISGHTALYWYRQSLGQGLEFLIYFQGNSAPDKSGLPSDRFSAERTGGSVSTLTIQRTQQEDSAVYLCASSPVVGFGYTFGSGTRLTVV.

This chain's CDR3 is CASSLGHRGPNGNTEAFF. DNA of the CDR3: TGTGCCAGCAGCTTAGGACACAGGGGGCCAAACGGGAACACTGAAGCTTTCTTT. The genes are TRBV7-9 and TRBJ1-1, with 9 bases identical to TRBD1. The length of the CDR3 is 18 residues. CDR1 is SEHNR, CDR2 FQNEAQ, per germline (reference sequence). The V gene end was trimmed by 1 base and the J gene end by 1 base; junction bases not matched to a gene: 10.

This sequence joins TRBV28 and TRBJ1-2; TRBD1 aligns across 9 bases. Per germline, CDR1 MDHEN and CDR2 SYDVKM. Trimming cost V 10 bases and J 1 base; bases outside gene matches: 16. The CDR3 is 17 residues long. CDR3 loop: CAIYTGTGTLSNYGYTF. Here the CDR3 DNA reads TGTGCCATATACACCGGGACAGGGACGTTGAGTAACTATGGCTACACCTTC.

The chain joins TRBV2 to TRBJ1-1; 9 bases are shared with TRBD1. The CDR3 is 13 amino acids. Trimming at V came to 4 bases and at J to 5 bases, leaving 2 bases not matched to a gene. Germline V gives CDR1 SNHLY, CDR2 FYNNEI. For the CDR3, the DNA is TGTGCCAGCAGTGCTGGACAGGGGACTGAAGCTTTCTTT. It is translated as CASSAGQGTEAFF.

A few counts support this clone. The chain recombines TRBV25-1 with TRBJ2-5; 7 bases line up with TRBD1. The CDR3 is 13 residues long. CDR1 and CDR2 from the germline V gene are MGHDK and SYGVNS. Trimming took 4 bases from V and 5 from J; bases not matched to a gene: 4. CDR3 nucleotide sequence: TGTGCCAGCAGTGGCTTACAGGGGGAGACCCAGTACTTC. Its translation: CASSGLQGETQYF.

The chain links TRBV7-2 to TRBJ1-2; possibly TRBD1 for D (5 bases). The CDR3 length is 14 residues. The V gene's germline CDR1 is SGHTA and CDR2 FQGNSA. Trimming stripped 5 bases from V and 4 bases from J, with 14 bases between. CDR3 sequence: CASSNNRGTYGYTF. The CDR3 coding sequence is TGTGCCAGCAGCAATAATCGGGGGACCTATGGCTACACCTTC.

The J gene is TRBJ1-5, the V gene TRBV19; D is perhaps TRBD1 (6 bases). Trimming stripped 5 bases from V and 6 bases from J, with 14 bases between. There are 14 residues in the CDR3. Germline V gives CDR1 LNHDA, CDR2 SQIVND (reference sequence). The CDR3 region has the DNA TGTGCCAGTAGTCCGGGGCAGGGGACTCAGCCCCAGCATTTT. This gives the protein CASSPGQGTQPQHF.

The chain uses TRBV9 and TRBJ2-5, with D perhaps matching TRBD2 (6 bases). Trimming took 0 bases from V and 1 from J, leaving 10 bases between them. This CDR3 has 15 residues. CDR1 SGDLS and CDR2 YYNGEE come from the germline V gene. The CDR3 DNA is TGTGCCAGCAGCGTAGCGGGAGCAATCCAAGAGACCCAGTACTTC. Translation: CASSVAGAIQETQYF.

The chain couples TRBV5-6 to TRBJ2-7; TRBD2 is a possible D gene (5 bases). The germline CDR1 and CDR2 sequences are SGHDT and YYEEEE. This CDR3 has 14 amino acids. The V and J ends lost 4 bases and 2 bases respectively, with 13 bases between them. The CDR3: CASSPLEGPYEQYF. CDR3 nucleotide sequence: TGTGCCAGCAGCCCCCTTGAGGGTCCCTACGAGCAGTACTTC.

The CDR3 region is CASTLTGATYEQYF. Written as DNA, the CDR3 is TGTGCCAGCACCCTGACAGGGGCTACCTACGAGCAGTACTTC. V gene TRBV28 combines with J gene TRBJ2-7, with 8 bases matching TRBD1. The CDR3 is 14 amino acids. J was trimmed by 2 bases and V by 7 bases; bases with no gene match: 7. Germline assignment: CDR1 MDHEN and CDR2 SYDVKM.

V and J are TRBV19 and TRBJ1-1, with 8 bases lining up with TRBD1. CDR1 and CDR2 from the germline V gene are LNHDA and SQIVND (reference sequence). With V trimmed by 6 bases and J by 3 bases, 9 bases remained unmatched. The CDR3 runs to 15 residues. The CDR3 nucleotides are TGTGCCAGTAGGATTCAGGGGGCGCGGGACACTGAAGCTTTCTTT. Translating it yields CASRIQGARDTEAFF.

This chain connects TRBV2 to TRBJ1-6; D is unclear. This CDR3 is built from 13 residues. V lost 6 bases to trimming and J lost 5 bases, with 8 bases between them. The germline V gene encodes CDR1 SNHLY and CDR2 FYNNEI. CDR3: CASRTNHNSPLHF. The DNA of the CDR3 is TGTGCCAGCAGGACAAATCATAATTCACCCCTCCACTTT.

The rearrangement links TRBV27 to TRBJ2-1, with TRBD2 matching 7 bases. The CDR3 length is 14 residues. Germline values: CDR1 MNHEY, CDR2 SMNVEV (reference sequence). In nucleotides, the CDR3 is TGTGCAACCGGAAGCGGGGCCTCCTACAATGAGCAGTTCTTC. Translated, it gives CATGSGASYNEQFF.

The V call is TRBV4-2, the J call TRBJ2-3; TRBD1 is a possible D gene (5 bases). CDR1 is LGHNA, CDR2 YNFKEQ, per germline. The CDR3 extends over 16 amino acids. Trimming took off 1 base at V and 2 bases at J, with 13 bases between the two ends. The CDR3 bases are TGTGCCAGCAGCCAAGGGACAAATCAGCCCACAGATACGCAGTATTTT. Protein sequence: CASSQGTNQPTDTQYF.

The V call is TRBV27, the J call TRBJ2-7, with TRBD1 identical over 7 bases. Germline CDR1 is MNHEY and CDR2 is SMNVEV (reference sequence). The CDR3 extends over 16 amino acids. Unmatched junction bases numbered 11, after V lost 5 bases and J lost 1 base. The CDR3 here is CASSNTQGTASYEQYF. The CDR3 DNA reads as TGTGCCAGCAGTAACACCCAGGGGACAGCTTCCTACGAGCAGTACTTC.

As to this clone: One junction end disagrees with the germline gene, perhaps due to a read error. The V call is TRBV7-7, the J call TRBJ1-3, with D uncertain. This CDR3 comprises 14 residues. Germline V gene sequence: CDR1 SSHAT, CDR2 FNYEAQ (reference sequence). The CDR3 DNA is TGTGCTAGCAGCTCAGCTTTACAGGGAAACACCATATATTTT. Translation gives CASSSALQGNTIYF.

Concerning this clone: Other DNA sequences in this specimen translate into the identical CDR3. In DNA, the CDR3 is TGTGCCAGCAGCCCGCGAGTAACCAAAAACATTCAGTACTTC. Residues: CASSPRVTKNIQYF. The rearrangement joins TRBV5-6 to TRBJ2-4; D uncertain. Germline CDR1 and CDR2: SGHDT and YYEEEE. The V end was cut by 4 bases, the J end by 2 bases, with 10 bases between. The CDR3 is 14 amino acids.

This clone was observed a handful of times. CDR3: CASSLVPGTVNTEAFF. CDR3 bases: TGCGCCAGCAGCTTGGTGCCCGGCACAGTGAACACTGAAGCTTTCTTT. J is TRBJ1-1 and V is TRBV5-1; no firm D call. Germline CDR1 is SGHRS and CDR2 is YFSETQ. V was clipped by 0 bases and J by 0 bases, with 12 bases between them. The CDR3 has 16 amino acids.

CDR3 protein: CASSHRLAGEYNEQFF. The DNA for the CDR3 is TGTGCCAGCAGCCATAGACTAGCGGGAGAGTACAATGAGCAGTTCTTC. The chain combines TRBV7-9 with TRBJ2-1, with TRBD2 identical over 12 bases. J lost 4 bases, V lost 5 bases, and 6 bases had no gene match. The CDR3 contains 16 residues. CDR1 is SEHNR, CDR2 FQNEAQ, per germline (reference sequence).

This chain links TRBV10-1 with TRBJ2-3, with 7 positions matching TRBD2. Looked up from germline, CDR1 is WNHNN and CDR2 is SYGVQD (reference sequence). CDR3 length: 13 amino acids. With 6 bases clipped from V and 2 bases from J, the junction kept 2 bases outside the gene matches. The CDR3 loop is CASSRDYTDTQYF. In nucleotides, the CDR3 is TGCGCCAGCAGCCGGGACTACACAGATACGCAGTATTTT.

Notes on this clone: Germline is not matched at one junction end, which may reflect a read error. This chain connects TRBV15 to TRBJ2-3; TRBD2 is a possible D gene (5 bases). CDR3 size: 12 residues. Germline CDR1 is LNHNV and CDR2 is YYDKDF (reference sequence). CDR3 sequence reads: CATSRDSTIRHF. For the CDR3, the DNA is TGTGCCACCAGCAGAGATTCGACTATTAGGCATTTT.

V usage is TRBV28 and J usage is TRBJ2-7; 10 nucleotides agree with TRBD2. The CDR3 is 13 residues long. J was trimmed by 2 bases and V by 10 bases; bases with no gene match: 5. Germline V gene lookup returns CDR1 MDHEN and CDR2 SYDVKM. Written as DNA, the CDR3 is TGTGCCACCTGGACTAGCGGTACCTACGAGCAGTACTTC. Protein sequence: CATWTSGTYEQYF. The whole variable domain, remainder taken from reference TRBV28 and TRBJ2-7, is DVKVTQSSRYLVKRTGEKVFLECVQDMDHENMFWYRQDPGLGLRLIYFSYDVKMKEKGDIPEGYSVSREKKERFSLILESASTNQTSMYLCATWTSGTYEQYFGPGTRLTVT.

V usage is TRBV30 and J usage is TRBJ2-2, with a tentative D call TRBD1 (6 bases). The length of the CDR3 is 12 residues. V shed 4 bases and J shed 7 bases, with 10 bases lying between them. In germline, CDR1 is GTSNPN, CDR2 SVGIG (reference sequence). As DNA, the CDR3 is TGTGCCTGGAACAGGGTGGACGGGGAGCTGTTTTTT. Its protein product is CAWNRVDGELFF.